One and the same sample provided the 32 T cell receptor beta chains below, sequenced in a study of blood T cell repertoires in COVID-19. The method was immunoSEQ multiplex PCR; TCRdb's version includes in-frame clones alone and lacks a portion of them. Of some 530,000 clones in the sample, approximately 83% were seen once. The sample comprised peripheral blood. The receptor source for this set is a human donor in a cohort sampled during active COVID-19.

The chain has TRBV30 and TRBJ1-2; 9 nucleotides line up with TRBD1. There are 15 residues in the CDR3. V was clipped by 5 bases and J by 4 bases; unmatched bases: 11. CDR1 and CDR2 (germline): GTSNPN, SVGIG (reference sequence). The CDR3 DNA follows: TGTGCCTGGGAAACCGGGACAGGGTCTTTCTATGGCTACACCTTC. Its translation: CAWETGTGSFYGYTF.

In its sample, this clone was seen a few times. The V call is TRBV7-3, the J call TRBJ2-7; tentative D call: TRBD2 (6 bases). The V gene lost 3 bases and the J gene lost 3 bases, with 9 bases spanning the gap. CDR3 length equals 13 residues. Germline CDR1 SGHTA, CDR2 FQGTGA. CDR3 amino acids: CASSLGTYYEQYF. In nucleotides, the CDR3 is TGTGCCAGCAGCTTGGGGACTTACTACGAGCAGTACTTC. Complete variable domain (other parts from reference TRBV7-3 and TRBJ2-7): GAGVSQTPSNKVTEKGKYVELRCDPISGHTALYWYRQSLGQGPEFLIYFQGTGAADDSGLPNDRFFAVRPEGSVSTLKIQRTERGDSAVYLCASSLGTYYEQYFGPGTRLTVT.

The chain links TRBV3-1 (or the pseudogene TRBV3-2) to TRBJ1-1; D is possibly TRBD1 (5 bases). Trimming removed 1 base at V and 7 bases at J, with 7 bases between. This CDR3 has 12 amino acids. Germline V gene lookup returns CDR1 LGHDT and CDR2 YNNKEL (reference sequence). DNA for the CDR3: TGTGCCAGCAGCCAAGTCAGGGATGAAGCTTTCTTT. This sequence encodes CASSQVRDEAFF.

This clone has just one count. The CDR3 here is CASSFDRGLSNQPQHF. In DNA, the CDR3 is TGTGCCAGCAGTTTTGACAGGGGCCTAAGCAATCAGCCCCAGCATTTT. J is TRBJ1-5 and V is TRBV6-5; 8 bases fit TRBD1. This CDR3 is 16 amino acids long. Germline values: CDR1 MNHEY, CDR2 SVGAGI. Trimming took 4 bases from V and 1 from J; bases not matched to a gene: 6.

The V gene is TRBV19, the J gene TRBJ1-6; TRBD1 is a possible D gene (5 bases). V lost 5 bases, J lost 5 bases, and 10 bases lay in between. This CDR3 spans 14 amino acids. From germline, CDR1 is LNHDA and CDR2 SQIVND (reference sequence). The CDR3 region is CASSGHGNNSPLHF. The DNA for the CDR3 is TGTGCCAGTAGTGGACACGGAAATAATTCACCCCTCCACTTT. Supplemented by reference TRBV19 and TRBJ1-6, the full variable domain reads DGGITQSPKYLFRKEGQNVTLSCEQNLNHDAMYWYRQDPGQGLRLIYYSQIVNDFQKGDIAEGYSVSREKKESFPLTVTSAQKNPTAFYLCASSGHGNNSPLHFGNGTRLTVT.

The gene calls are TRBV13 and TRBJ2-1, with 7 nucleotides matching TRBD2. The CDR3 runs 14 residues. From germline, CDR1 is PRHDT and CDR2 FYEKMQ (reference sequence). The V segment lost 2 bases and the J segment 5 bases; nucleotides outside the gene matches: 3. The DNA of the CDR3 is TGTGCCAGCAGCTTATGGGACTACGACAATGAGCAGTTCTTC. This encodes CASSLWDYDNEQFF.

This sequence joins TRBV9 and TRBJ1-2, with TRBD1 matching over 7 bases. J lost 0 bases, V lost 3 bases, and 11 bases had no gene match. From germline, CDR1 is SGDLS and CDR2 YYNGEE. This CDR3 spans 17 amino acids. CDR3 DNA sequence: TGTGCCAGCAGCGCAACGGGACAGCCTCTCGCTAACTATGGCTACACCTTC. This encodes CASSATGQPLANYGYTF. Full variable domain (remainder filled in from reference TRBV9 and TRBJ1-2): DSGVTQTPKHLITATGQRVTLRCSPRSGDLSVYWYQQSLDQGLQFLIQYYNGEERAKGNILERFSAQQFPDLHSELNLSSLELGDSALYFCASSATGQPLANYGYTFGSGTRLTVV.

The CDR3 region is CSGESGRSQFF. CDR3 DNA sequence: TGCAGCGGGGAAAGCGGGAGAAGTCAGTTCTTC. The chain carries TRBV20-1 and TRBJ2-1, with TRBD2 matching over 8 bases. In germline, CDR1 is DFQATT, CDR2 SNEGSKA (reference sequence). The CDR3 sequence is 11 residues long.

The chain uses TRBV19 and TRBJ2-7; D perhaps matches TRBD2 (7 bases). V was clipped by 10 bases and J by 5 bases, with 33 bases between them. The CDR3 runs to 18 residues. Germline assignment: CDR1 LNHDA and CDR2 SQIVND (reference sequence). The CDR3 DNA reads TGTGCCACTTCGATCATGGGGGCCCTAGGCGGGAGTAATAACGAGCAGTACTTC. Its protein product is CATSIMGALGGSNNEQYF.

The rearrangement links TRBV28 to TRBJ1-6; D is possibly TRBD1 (5 bases). The germline gives CDR1 MDHEN, CDR2 SYDVKM. V gave up 6 bases and J gave up 5 bases, with 17 bases separating them. This CDR3 spans 16 amino acids. The CDR3 DNA reads as TGTGCCAGCAGACTCGAGGAGGGGCGAAATAATTCACCCCTCCACTTT. Its protein is CASRLEEGRNNSPLHF.

The V call is TRBV30, the J call TRBJ2-5; TRBD1 aligns across 7 bases. The ends lost 6 bases at V and 4 bases at J; junction bases unmatched: 8. Germline lookup yields CDR1 GTSNPN and CDR2 SVGIG (reference sequence). This CDR3 region has 13 residues. DNA for the CDR3: TGTGCCTGTACCACGACAGGGATAGAGACCCAGTACTTC. This translates into CACTTTGIETQYF. Complete variable domain (other parts from reference TRBV30 and TRBJ2-5): SQTIHQWPATLVQPVGSPLSLECTVEGTSNPNLYWYRQAAGRGLQLLFYSVGIGQISSEVPQNLSASRPQDRQFILSSKKLLLSDSGFYLCACTTTGIETQYFGPGTRLLVL.

This rearrangement joins TRBV7-9 to TRBJ1-5; TRBD1 agrees at 10 bases. The CDR3 is 18 residues long. The germline CDR1 and CDR2 sequences are SEHNR and FQNEAQ (reference sequence). J lost 1 base, V lost 3 bases, and 9 bases had no gene match. CDR3 in amino acids: CASSLGQGIGRSNQPQHF. As DNA, the CDR3 is TGTGCCAGCAGCTTGGGACAGGGGATAGGAAGGAGCAATCAGCCCCAGCATTTT. Full variable domain (missing parts from reference TRBV7-9 and TRBJ1-5): DTGVSQNPRHKITKRGQNVTFRCDPISEHNRLYWYRQTLGQGPEFLTYFQNEAQLEKSRLLSDRFSAERPKGSFSTLEIQRTEQGDSAMYLCASSLGQGIGRSNQPQHFGDGTRLSIL.

This clone was observed a few times. The chain has TRBV6-5 and TRBJ1-4; 7 bases are a match to TRBD1. V lost 5 bases to trimming and J lost 8 bases; unmatched junction nucleotides: 8. Germline CDR1 reads MNHEY; CDR2 reads SVGAGI. CDR3 length: 14 amino acids. CDR3 residues: CASSPLDRAEKLFF. Here the CDR3 DNA reads TGTGCCAGCAGTCCTCTCGACAGGGCAGAAAAACTGTTTTTT.

The V gene is TRBV9, the J gene TRBJ1-3, with D unresolved. In germline, CDR1 is SGDLS, CDR2 YYNGEE. With 1 base removed from V and 0 bases from J, the gap between germline ends came to 14 bases. The CDR3 contains 17 residues. The CDR3 spells CASSVSPDSFSGNTIYF. The CDR3 region has the DNA TGTGCCAGCAGCGTATCGCCGGACTCTTTCTCTGGAAACACCATATATTTT.

This clone turned up a few times. The chain joins TRBV28 to TRBJ1-1, with a weak D call TRBD1 (5 bases). Germline V gene data show CDR1 as MDHEN and CDR2 as SYDVKM. The CDR3 totals 15 residues. V lost 5 bases and J 1 base, leaving 14 bases between the germline ends. The CDR3 here is CASSPVDRSNTEAFF. CDR3 nucleotide sequence: TGTGCCAGCAGTCCCGTTGACAGATCGAACACTGAAGCTTTCTTT. Variable domain in full (rest from reference TRBV28 and TRBJ1-1): DVKVTQSSRYLVKRTGEKVFLECVQDMDHENMFWYRQDPGLGLRLIYFSYDVKMKEKGDIPEGYSVSREKKERFSLILESASTNQTSMYLCASSPVDRSNTEAFFGQGTRLTVV.

This CDR3 reads CAWALAGAGEQYF. The CDR3 nucleotides are TGTGCCTGGGCTCTAGCGGGAGCGGGGGAGCAGTACTTC. V usage is TRBV30 and J usage is TRBJ2-7; 10 bases fit TRBD2. Germline V gene lookup returns CDR1 GTSNPN and CDR2 SVGIG (reference sequence). The ends lost 5 bases at V and 7 bases at J; junction bases unmatched: 8. The CDR3 spans 13 residues. The full variable domain, in which reference TRBV30 and TRBJ2-7 provide the parts outside the CDR3, is SQTIHQWPATLVQPVGSPLSLECTVEGTSNPNLYWYRQAAGRGLQLLFYSVGIGQISSEVPQNLSASRPQDRQFILSSKKLLLSDSGFYLCAWALAGAGEQYFGPGTRLTVT.

The V call is TRBV27, the J call TRBJ1-2; D is unresolved. Trimming left V 1 base short and J 0 bases short, with 9 bases between. The germline CDR1 and CDR2 sequences are MNHEY and SMNVEV (reference sequence). The CDR3 spans 15 residues. CDR3 sequence reads: CASSLFPGPNYGYTF. The CDR3 nucleotides are TGTGCCAGCAGTTTATTTCCAGGCCCTAACTATGGCTACACCTTC.

The chain carries TRBV7-3 and TRBJ2-2; 15 bases match TRBD2. CDR1 SGHTA and CDR2 FQGTGA come from the germline V gene. The CDR3 is made up of 19 amino acids. V was clipped by 4 bases and J by 4 bases; unmatched bases: 10. CDR3 DNA sequence: TGTGCCAGCAGCTCGCGCCCCAGGACTAGCGGGAGGGGCACCGGGGAGCTGTTTTTT. Protein: CASSSRPRTSGRGTGELFF.

The CDR3 region is CASSQSHFIYNEQFF. The CDR3 DNA sequence: TGTGCCAGCAGCCAAAGCCACTTTATATACAATGAGCAGTTCTTC. The chain has TRBV14 and TRBJ2-1; D not certain. V lost 2 bases to trimming and J lost 4 bases, with 12 bases between them. The CDR3 has 15 amino acids. The V gene's germline CDR1 is SGHDN and CDR2 FVKESK.

The CDR3 loop is CASSPSPGNTIYF. The CDR3, as DNA: TGCGCCAGCAGCCCGTCCCCCGGAAACACCATATATTTT. J is TRBJ1-3 and V is TRBV5-1; no reliable D call. Germline V gene lookup returns CDR1 SGHRS and CDR2 YFSETQ. The CDR3 runs to 13 residues. Trimming stripped 4 bases from V and 4 bases from J, with 9 bases between.

This chain connects TRBV5-8 to TRBJ2-5, with 11 bases fitting TRBD1. CDR3 length: 15 residues. Germline values: CDR1 SGHTS, CDR2 YDEGEE. The J segment lost 4 bases and the V segment lost 10 bases, leaving 12 bases of the junction unmatched. CDR3 DNA sequence: TGTGCCGGAGGGGAAGGGACAGGGGGACGAGAGACCCAGTACTTC. It is translated as CAGGEGTGGRETQYF.

CDR3 region: CASSSGGLGNNEKLFF. DNA for the CDR3: TGTGCCAGCAGCTCCGGAGGTTTAGGGAATAATGAAAAACTGTTTTTT. The chain uses TRBV5-6 and TRBJ1-4; D not certain. The CDR3 spans 16 residues. Germline lookup yields CDR1 SGHDT and CDR2 YYEEEE. V lost 3 bases and J lost 4, with 16 bases in between.

The genes are TRBV7-3 and TRBJ2-5; the D is unclear. Per the germline V gene, CDR1 is SGHTA and CDR2 is FQGTGA. V lost 1 base, J lost 1 base, and 7 bases lay in between. The CDR3 extends over 14 amino acids. CDR3 sequence (DNA): TGTGCCAGCAGCTTAAGCGGAGCCCAAGAGACCCAGTACTTC. Translated: CASSLSGAQETQYF.

Points on this clone: Other nucleotide sequences from this sample produce the same CDR3. The rearrangement links TRBV5-1 to TRBJ2-7; 7 bases match TRBD1. This CDR3 is 14 amino acids long. CDR1 and CDR2 (germline): SGHRS, YFSETQ. V lost 0 bases and J lost 2; bases outside the gene matches: 2. DNA for the CDR3: TGCGCCAGCAGCTTGGGACAGGGACCCTACGAGCAGTACTTC. This codes for CASSLGQGPYEQYF.

The chain combines TRBV7-9 with TRBJ2-1; TRBD2 agrees at 11 bases. The V gene's germline CDR1 is SEHNR and CDR2 FQNEAQ (reference sequence). The CDR3 extends over 17 amino acids. The V segment lost 2 bases and the J segment 2 bases; nucleotides outside the gene matches: 5. The DNA for the CDR3 is TGTGCCAGCAGCTTACTAGCGGGAGGTGGGACCTACAATGAGCAGTTCTTC. Translated: CASSLLAGGGTYNEQFF.

The J gene is TRBJ1-1, the V gene TRBV19, with 7 bases matching TRBD1. The CDR3 runs to 14 residues. Germline loops: CDR1 LNHDA, CDR2 SQIVND (reference sequence). The V gene end was trimmed by 7 bases and the J gene end by 5 bases; junction bases not matched to a gene: 10. In DNA form, the CDR3 reads TGTGCCAGTACCCAGGAAAGGGGGCGGACTGAAGCTTTCTTT. Translating it yields CASTQERGRTEAFF.

Regarding this clone: A read error may account for a junction end that differs from germline. DNA of the CDR3: TGTGCTAGCAGCTTAGCGATGAGCGGGAGATCCCTTCGGCAGTTCTTC. It translates to CASSLAMSGRSLRQFF. This rearrangement joins TRBV7-7 to TRBJ2-1, with 8 positions matching TRBD2. CDR1 SSHAT and CDR2 FNYEAQ come from the germline V gene (reference sequence). This CDR3 region has 16 residues. The whole variable domain, filled in from reference TRBV7-7 and TRBJ2-1, reads GAGVSQSPRYKVTKRGQDVTLRCDPISSHATLYWYQQALGQGPEFLTYFNYEAQPDKSGLPSDRFSAERPEGSISTLTIQRTEQRDSAMYRCASSLAMSGRSLRQFFGPGTRLTVL.

V usage is TRBV7-2 and J usage is TRBJ2-7, with a weak D call TRBD1 (6 bases). V gave up 5 bases and J gave up 2 bases, with 13 bases separating them. This CDR3 is built from 14 residues. Germline lookup yields CDR1 SGHTA and CDR2 FQGNSA. CDR3 DNA sequence: TGTGCCAGCAGCGGACAGACAGGCCCCTACGAGCAGTACTTC. This translates into CASSGQTGPYEQYF.

The chain links TRBV2 to TRBJ1-4; no clear D gene. The V and J ends lost 7 bases and 4 bases respectively, with 13 bases between them. CDR1 SNHLY and CDR2 FYNNEI come from the germline V gene. This CDR3 is 14 amino acids long. CDR3 protein: CASTPTGYNEKLFF. The CDR3, as DNA: TGTGCCAGCACTCCGACGGGTTATAATGAAAAACTGTTTTTT.

The chain couples TRBV6-4 to TRBJ2-2; a weak D match, TRBD2 (6 bases). Germline-derived CDR1 and CDR2 are MRHNA and SNTAGT. V was shortened by 6 bases and J by 0 bases, with 17 bases between the two germline ends. This CDR3 contains 17 residues. CDR3 region: CASSLNGGFANTGELFF. The DNA for the CDR3 is TGTGCCAGCAGCCTAAACGGGGGTTTCGCGAACACCGGGGAGCTGTTTTTT.

This chain connects TRBV7-2 to TRBJ2-7; 10 positions match TRBD1. V shed 6 bases and J 7 bases; nucleotides not matched to a gene: 12. CDR3 length: 15 amino acids. The germline gives CDR1 SGHTA, CDR2 FQGNSA. Here the CDR3 reads CASRGQGRVTEEQYF. CDR3 in DNA: TGTGCCAGCAGGGGACAGGGGAGAGTAACAGAAGAGCAGTACTTC.

The chain has TRBV19 and TRBJ1-1; D might be TRBD1 (5 bases). Germline CDR1 reads LNHDA; CDR2 reads SQIVND (reference sequence). Trimming took off 3 bases at V and 4 bases at J, with 6 bases between the two ends. The length of the CDR3 is 12 residues. CDR3 in DNA: TGTGCCAGTAGTATCCAGGGCACTGAAGCTTTCTTT. Translated, it gives CASSIQGTEAFF.